This T cell receptor (beta chain) was sequenced in a study of blood T cell repertoires in COVID-19. At the level of the study: The origin of the acute and convalescent COVID-19 samples was the United States, Italy and Spain.

Original processing methods: It was from reference gene primer amplification that nucleated cell counts were estimated. Method: immunoSEQ multiplex PCR; TCRdb's copy keeps in-frame clones and lacks some. The V and J calls and clone size were taken over from that table, and D and trimming were inferred from the DNA. The sample contains 85,000 or so clones, 80% to 85% of which appear only once. The sequenced sample consisted of peripheral blood. The origin of this receptor is a man aged 80 or over with acute or convalescent COVID-19.

The CDR3 DNA follows: TGTGCCAGCAGGCCAAGCCTGTTCTCTGGAAACACCATATATTTT. The encoded protein is CASRPSLFSGNTIYF. V is TRBV4-2 and J is TRBJ1-3; D remains ambiguous. Germline V lookup: CDR1 LGHNA, CDR2 YNFKEQ. The ends were cut back, 6 bases at V and 0 bases at J, with 12 bases in the middle. The CDR3 has 15 residues.